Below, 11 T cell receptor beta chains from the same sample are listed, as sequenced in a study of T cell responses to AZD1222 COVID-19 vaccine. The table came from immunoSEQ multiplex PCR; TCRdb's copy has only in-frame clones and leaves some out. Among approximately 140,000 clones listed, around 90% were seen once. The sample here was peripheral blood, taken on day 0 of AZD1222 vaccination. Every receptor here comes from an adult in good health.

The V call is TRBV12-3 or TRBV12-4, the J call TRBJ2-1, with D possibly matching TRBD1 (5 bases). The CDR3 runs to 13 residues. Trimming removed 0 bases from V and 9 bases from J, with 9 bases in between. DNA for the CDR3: TGTGCCAGCAGTTTAGCCAGGGTTGGTGAGCAGTTCTTC. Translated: CASSLARVGEQFF.

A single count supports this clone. Written as DNA, the CDR3 is TGCGCCAGCAGCCAAGGGGACCTAACCGCAGCGGAGCAGTACTTC. It yields the protein CASSQGDLTAAEQYF. The chain couples TRBV4-1 to TRBJ2-7; the D call may be TRBD1 or TRBD2 (5 bases each). Trimming removed 1 base from V and 7 bases from J, with 17 bases in between. The CDR3 is made up of 15 amino acids. Per the germline V gene, CDR1 is MGHRA and CDR2 is YSYEKL.

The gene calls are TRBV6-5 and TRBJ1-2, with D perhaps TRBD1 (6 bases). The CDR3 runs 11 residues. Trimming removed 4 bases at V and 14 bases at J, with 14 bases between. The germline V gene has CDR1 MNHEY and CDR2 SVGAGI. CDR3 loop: CASSSNRVETF. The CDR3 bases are TGTGCCAGCAGTTCCAACAGGGTGGAAACCTTC.

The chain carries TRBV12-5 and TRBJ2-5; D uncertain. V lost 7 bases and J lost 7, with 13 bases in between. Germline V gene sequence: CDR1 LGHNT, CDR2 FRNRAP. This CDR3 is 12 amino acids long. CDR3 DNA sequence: TGTGCTAGTGCCCCGCCAGAAGGGACCCAGTACTTC. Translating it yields CASAPPEGTQYF.

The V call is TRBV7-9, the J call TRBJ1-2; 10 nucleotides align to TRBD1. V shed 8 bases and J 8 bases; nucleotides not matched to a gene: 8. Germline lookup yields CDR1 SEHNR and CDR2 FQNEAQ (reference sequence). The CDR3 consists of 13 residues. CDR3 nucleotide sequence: TGTGCCAGCCGACCCCCGGGACAGGGGGGCTACACCTTC. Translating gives CASRPPGQGGYTF.

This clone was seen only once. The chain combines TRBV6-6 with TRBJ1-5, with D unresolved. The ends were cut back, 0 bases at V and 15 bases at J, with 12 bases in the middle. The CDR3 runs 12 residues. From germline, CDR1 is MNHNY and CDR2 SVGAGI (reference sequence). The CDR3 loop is CASSYSDGWWHF. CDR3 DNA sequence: TGTGCCAGCAGTTACTCGGACGGATGGTGGCATTTT.

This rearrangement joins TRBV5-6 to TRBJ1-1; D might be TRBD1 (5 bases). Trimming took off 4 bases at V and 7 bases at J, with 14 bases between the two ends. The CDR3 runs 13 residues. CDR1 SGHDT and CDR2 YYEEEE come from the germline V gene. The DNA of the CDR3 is TGTGCCAGCAGCCAACAGGCGCCCCGTGAAGCTTTCTTT. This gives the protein CASSQQAPREAFF.

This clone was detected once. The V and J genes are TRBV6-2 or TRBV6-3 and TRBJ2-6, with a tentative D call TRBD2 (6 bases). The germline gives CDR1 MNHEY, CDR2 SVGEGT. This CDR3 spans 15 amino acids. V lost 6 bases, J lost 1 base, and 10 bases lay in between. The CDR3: CASSWGGSGANVLTF. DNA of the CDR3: TGTGCCAGCAGCTGGGGAGGTTCTGGGGCCAACGTCCTGACTTTC.

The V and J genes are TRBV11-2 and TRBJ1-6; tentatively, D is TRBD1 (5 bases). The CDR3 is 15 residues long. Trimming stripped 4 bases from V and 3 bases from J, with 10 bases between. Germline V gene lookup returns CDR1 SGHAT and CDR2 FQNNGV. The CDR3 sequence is CASSWDGGYNSPLHF. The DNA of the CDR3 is TGTGCCAGCAGCTGGGACGGAGGCTATAATTCACCCCTCCACTTT.

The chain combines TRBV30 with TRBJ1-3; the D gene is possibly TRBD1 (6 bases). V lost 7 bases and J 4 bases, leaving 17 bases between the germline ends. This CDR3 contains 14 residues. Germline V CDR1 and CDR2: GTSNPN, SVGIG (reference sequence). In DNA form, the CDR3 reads TGTGCCTCCAGGGGCAGGGCGGGAGGAAACACCATATATTTT. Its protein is CASRGRAGGNTIYF.

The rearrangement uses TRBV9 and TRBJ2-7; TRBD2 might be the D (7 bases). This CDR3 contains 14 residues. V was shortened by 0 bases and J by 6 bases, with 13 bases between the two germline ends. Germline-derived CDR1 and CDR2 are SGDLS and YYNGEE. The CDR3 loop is CASSVAQGGGEQYF. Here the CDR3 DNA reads TGTGCCAGCAGCGTAGCCCAGGGAGGGGGCGAGCAGTACTTC. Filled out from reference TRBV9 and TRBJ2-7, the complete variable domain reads DSGVTQTPKHLITATGQRVTLRCSPRSGDLSVYWYQQSLDQGLQFLIQYYNGEERAKGNILERFSAQQFPDLHSELNLSSLELGDSALYFCASSVAQGGGEQYFGPGTRLTVT.